These 21 T cell receptor beta chains were sequenced from one sample in a study of shared clonotypes between healthy human individuals. The naive CD8 subset, CD45RO-negative cells positively selected for CCR7, excluded terminally differentiated effector memory CD45RA+ cells. Profiled with immunoSEQ multiplex PCR; TCRdb holds only in-frame clones, not every one. Found here are 750,000 to 1,000,000 clones, 80% to 95% of them singletons; the top ten hold nearly 25%. What was sequenced was naive CD8+ T cells sorted from blood. All receptors come from a man aged 25 to 40 in good health.

This rearrangement joins TRBV28 to TRBJ1-1; 9 bases line up with TRBD1. This CDR3 region has 17 residues. V was clipped by 5 bases and J by 3 bases; unmatched bases: 13. CDR1 and CDR2 from the germline V gene are MDHEN and SYDVKM. CDR3 DNA: TGTGCCAGCAGTCCCCGAAGAAGGACAGGGGTGGACACTGAAGCTTTCTTT. Translated, it gives CASSPRRRTGVDTEAFF. Full variable domain (outside the CDR3, taken from reference TRBV28 and TRBJ1-1): DVKVTQSSRYLVKRTGEKVFLECVQDMDHENMFWYRQDPGLGLRLIYFSYDVKMKEKGDIPEGYSVSREKKERFSLILESASTNQTSMYLCASSPRRRTGVDTEAFFGQGTRLTVV.

The sample holds one count of this clone. The V gene is TRBV4-1, the J gene TRBJ2-1; no reliable D call. Germline-derived CDR1 and CDR2 are MGHRA and YSYEKL. V lost 0 bases and J 3 bases, leaving 12 bases between the germline ends. This CDR3 has 16 amino acids. CDR3 in amino acids: CASSQEGGNVYNEQFF. The CDR3 DNA reads as TGCGCCAGCAGCCAAGAGGGTGGAAACGTCTACAATGAGCAGTTCTTC.

This chain links TRBV15 with TRBJ2-7; D might be TRBD2 (5 bases). Germline V gene data show CDR1 as LNHNV and CDR2 as YYDKDF (reference sequence). This CDR3 is built from 15 residues. V was trimmed by 0 bases and J by 0 bases, leaving 9 bases between them. Written as DNA, the CDR3 is TGTGCCACCAGCAGAGAGGCGGGTACCTCCTACGAGCAGTACTTC. The encoded protein is CATSREAGTSYEQYF.

This chain uses TRBV6-1 with TRBJ2-5, with unresolved D. From germline, CDR1 is MNHNS and CDR2 SASEGT. V was shortened by 4 bases and J by 0 bases, with 9 bases between the two germline ends. This CDR3 contains 14 residues. The CDR3 bases are TGTGCCAGCAGTGGCCGTTGGTACCAAGAGACCCAGTACTTC. This sequence encodes CASSGRWYQETQYF.

V and J are TRBV7-9 and TRBJ1-5; TRBD1 aligns across 9 bases. Germline lookup yields CDR1 SEHNR and CDR2 FQNEAQ (reference sequence). V lost 5 bases, J lost 2 bases, and 13 bases stayed unmatched. This CDR3 contains 18 residues. The DNA for the CDR3 is TGTGCCAGCAGCCGTACTCCCGGGACAGGGCAGGGCAATCAGCCCCAGCATTTT. It is translated as CASSRTPGTGQGNQPQHF.

V usage is TRBV2 and J usage is TRBJ2-1; D may be TRBD2 (6 bases). The length of the CDR3 is 13 residues. Germline-derived CDR1 and CDR2 are SNHLY and FYNNEI. V was trimmed by 0 bases and J by 15 bases, leaving 15 bases between them. The CDR3 sequence: CASSEAGGQGRFF. The CDR3 nucleotides read TGTGCCAGCAGTGAAGCTGGAGGGCAGGGTAGGTTCTTC.

The V gene is TRBV5-1, the J gene TRBJ2-1; 13 bases are shared with TRBD2. Germline loops: CDR1 SGHRS, CDR2 YFSETQ. J was trimmed by 7 bases and V by 3 bases; bases with no gene match: 7. There are 16 residues in the CDR3. This CDR3 is CASSSRLAGGMNEQFF. CDR3 bases: TGCGCCAGCAGCTCAAGACTAGCGGGAGGTATGAATGAGCAGTTCTTC.

This clone was detected once. This CDR3 reads CASSRGRSYEQYF. DNA for the CDR3: TGTGCCAGCAGCCGCGGGCGCTCCTACGAGCAGTACTTC. The chain employs TRBV5-4 and TRBJ2-7; D might be TRBD2 (5 bases). Trimming left V 4 bases short and J 0 bases short, with 8 bases between. The CDR3 sequence is 13 residues long. Looked up from germline, CDR1 is SGHNT and CDR2 is YYREEE (reference sequence).

This clone has ten or more counts. The chain employs TRBV28 and TRBJ2-7, with D perhaps matching TRBD1 (5 bases). This CDR3 contains 13 residues. The V end was cut by 6 bases, the J end by 3 bases, with 12 bases between. In germline, CDR1 is MDHEN, CDR2 SYDVKM. The CDR3 reads CASREGHVYEQYF. The CDR3 coding sequence is TGTGCCAGCAGAGAAGGACATGTCTACGAGCAGTACTTC.

DNA for the CDR3: TGCGCCAGCAGTGATAGGGCCAACCACAATGAGCAGTTCTTC. Residues: CASSDRANHNEQFF. The chain links TRBV10-1 to TRBJ2-1; D not certain. Germline V gene data show CDR1 as WNHNN and CDR2 as SYGVQD (reference sequence). The germline V and J ends were trimmed by 3 bases and 5 bases, with 11 bases remaining between them. The CDR3 has 14 amino acids.

The chain combines TRBV5-1 with TRBJ2-3; D is perhaps TRBD2 (6 bases). V was shortened by 0 bases and J by 5 bases, with 13 bases between the two germline ends. The CDR3 sequence is 15 residues long. The germline CDR1 and CDR2 sequences are SGHRS and YFSETQ. CDR3 bases: TGCGCCAGCAGCTTGGCCGTTGGGGGGATAGATACGCAGTATTTT. Protein sequence: CASSLAVGGIDTQYF.

This clone occurred a few times. The chain is built from TRBV7-9 and TRBJ2-2; D is tentatively TRBD1 or TRBD2 (5 bases each). Germline loops: CDR1 SEHNR, CDR2 FQNEAQ (reference sequence). V shed 5 bases and J shed 5 bases, with 12 bases lying between them. The CDR3 runs 14 residues. The CDR3 sequence: CASSPHGATGELFF. The CDR3 DNA sequence: TGTGCCAGCAGCCCACACGGGGCGACCGGGGAGCTGTTTTTT.

This clone showed up just once. The J gene is TRBJ2-7, the V gene TRBV6-5; 7 nucleotides agree with TRBD1. J gave up 0 bases and V 6 bases, and 5 bases lay outside the gene matches. The CDR3 spans 14 residues. Germline V CDR1 and CDR2: MNHEY, SVGAGI. This chain's CDR3 is CASRPTGDSYEQYF. The CDR3 nucleotides read TGTGCCAGCAGACCAACAGGGGACTCCTACGAGCAGTACTTC.

This chain joins TRBV7-9 and TRBJ2-1; D is ambiguous. Germline CDR1 is SEHNR and CDR2 is FQNEAQ (reference sequence). Trimming cost V 3 bases and J 10 bases, with 16 bases left between them. The CDR3 length is 14 residues. CDR3 residues: CASSFDEAFGEQFF. The CDR3 coding sequence is TGTGCCAGCAGCTTTGATGAGGCGTTCGGGGAGCAGTTCTTC.

Details on this clone: This same CDR3 is encoded by further DNA sequences in the sample. The rearrangement uses TRBV29-1 and TRBJ2-6; no clear D. The CDR3 contains 13 residues. The V end lost 5 bases, the J end lost 2 bases, and 7 bases lay between the germline ends. Germline V CDR1 and CDR2: SQVTM, ANQGSEA. In nucleotides, the CDR3 is TGCAGCGTTCGGATGGCTGGGGCCAACGTCCTGACTTTC. This encodes CSVRMAGANVLTF.

The V gene is TRBV5-1, the J gene TRBJ2-7; 8 nucleotides align to TRBD1. There are 15 residues in the CDR3. Trimming at V came to 5 bases and at J to 2 bases, leaving 9 bases not matched to a gene. Germline V gene sequence: CDR1 SGHRS, CDR2 YFSETQ. CDR3 nucleotides: TGCGCCAGCAGTGATCCGGGACAGGCGACCTACGAGCAGTACTTC. Its translation is CASSDPGQATYEQYF.

The gene calls are TRBV7-6 and TRBJ2-7; the match to TRBD2 covers 10 bases. This CDR3 comprises 13 residues. With V trimmed by 5 bases and J by 5 bases, 3 bases remained unmatched. CDR1 and CDR2 from the germline V gene are SGHVS and FNYEAQ. The CDR3 DNA sequence: TGTGCCAGCAGCCGGACTAGCGGCGACGAGCAGTACTTC. This encodes CASSRTSGDEQYF. Full variable domain (rest looked up from reference TRBV7-6 and TRBJ2-7): GAGVSQSPRYKVTKRGQDVALRCDPISGHVSLYWYRQALGQGPEFLTYFNYEAQQDKSGLPNDRFSAERPEGSISTLTIQRTEQRDSAMYRCASSRTSGDEQYFGPGTRLTVT.

The genes are TRBV9 and TRBJ2-1; D possibly corresponds to TRBD2 (7 bases). The CDR3 sequence is 16 residues long. Germline CDR1 SGDLS, CDR2 YYNGEE. Deletions cut 3 bases from V and 5 bases from J, with 18 bases between. The CDR3 spells CASSAPGGGRDNEQFF. Written as DNA, the CDR3 is TGTGCCAGCAGCGCACCCGGGGGCGGGAGAGACAATGAGCAGTTCTTC. The full variable domain, completed using reference TRBV9 and TRBJ2-1, is DSGVTQTPKHLITATGQRVTLRCSPRSGDLSVYWYQQSLDQGLQFLIQYYNGEERAKGNILERFSAQQFPDLHSELNLSSLELGDSALYFCASSAPGGGRDNEQFFGPGTRLTVL.

The chain couples TRBV7-9 to TRBJ2-1; 8 bases are a match to TRBD2. V shed 6 bases, J shed 6 bases, and the junction held 10 bases outside the gene matches. Germline CDR1 is SEHNR and CDR2 is FQNEAQ (reference sequence). The CDR3 is 15 amino acids. The CDR3 DNA reads TGTGCCAGCAGACCGTCTAGCGGGCTTCCCAATGAGCAGTTCTTC. It specifies CASRPSSGLPNEQFF.

This chain connects TRBV28 to TRBJ2-1; 8 bases agree with TRBD2. Germline V gene data show CDR1 as MDHEN and CDR2 as SYDVKM. CDR3 length: 15 residues. The trim removed 6 bases at V and 3 bases at J, leaving 7 bases unmatched. The chain's CDR3 is CASRLAGTLYNEQFF. CDR3 bases: TGTGCCAGCAGGTTAGCGGGGACCCTCTACAATGAGCAGTTCTTC.

This clone was seen a single time. The V gene is TRBV6-5, the J gene TRBJ1-1; TRBD1 might be the D (5 bases). Trimming took off 5 bases at V and 4 bases at J, with 11 bases between the two ends. The CDR3 covers 13 residues. Germline values: CDR1 MNHEY, CDR2 SVGAGI. DNA of the CDR3: TGTGCCAGCAGTACTCAGGGTATCACTGAAGCTTTCTTT. Residues: CASSTQGITEAFF.